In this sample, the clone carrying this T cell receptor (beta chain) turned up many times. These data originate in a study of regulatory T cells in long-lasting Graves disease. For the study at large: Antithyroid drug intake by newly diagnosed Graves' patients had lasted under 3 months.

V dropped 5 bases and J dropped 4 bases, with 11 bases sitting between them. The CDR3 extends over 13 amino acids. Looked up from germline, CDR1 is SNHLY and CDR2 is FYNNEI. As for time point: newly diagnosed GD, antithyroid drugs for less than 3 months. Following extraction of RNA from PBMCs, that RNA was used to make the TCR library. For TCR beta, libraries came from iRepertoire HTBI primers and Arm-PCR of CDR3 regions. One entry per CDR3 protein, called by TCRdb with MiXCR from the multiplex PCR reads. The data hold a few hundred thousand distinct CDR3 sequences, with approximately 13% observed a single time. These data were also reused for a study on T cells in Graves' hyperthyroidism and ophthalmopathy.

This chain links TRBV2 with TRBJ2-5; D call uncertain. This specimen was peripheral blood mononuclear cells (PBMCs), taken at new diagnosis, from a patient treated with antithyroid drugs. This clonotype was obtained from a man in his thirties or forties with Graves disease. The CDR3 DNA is TGTGCCAGCAGTTCGGACCTTTCAGAGACCCAGTACTTC. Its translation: CASSSDLSETQYF.